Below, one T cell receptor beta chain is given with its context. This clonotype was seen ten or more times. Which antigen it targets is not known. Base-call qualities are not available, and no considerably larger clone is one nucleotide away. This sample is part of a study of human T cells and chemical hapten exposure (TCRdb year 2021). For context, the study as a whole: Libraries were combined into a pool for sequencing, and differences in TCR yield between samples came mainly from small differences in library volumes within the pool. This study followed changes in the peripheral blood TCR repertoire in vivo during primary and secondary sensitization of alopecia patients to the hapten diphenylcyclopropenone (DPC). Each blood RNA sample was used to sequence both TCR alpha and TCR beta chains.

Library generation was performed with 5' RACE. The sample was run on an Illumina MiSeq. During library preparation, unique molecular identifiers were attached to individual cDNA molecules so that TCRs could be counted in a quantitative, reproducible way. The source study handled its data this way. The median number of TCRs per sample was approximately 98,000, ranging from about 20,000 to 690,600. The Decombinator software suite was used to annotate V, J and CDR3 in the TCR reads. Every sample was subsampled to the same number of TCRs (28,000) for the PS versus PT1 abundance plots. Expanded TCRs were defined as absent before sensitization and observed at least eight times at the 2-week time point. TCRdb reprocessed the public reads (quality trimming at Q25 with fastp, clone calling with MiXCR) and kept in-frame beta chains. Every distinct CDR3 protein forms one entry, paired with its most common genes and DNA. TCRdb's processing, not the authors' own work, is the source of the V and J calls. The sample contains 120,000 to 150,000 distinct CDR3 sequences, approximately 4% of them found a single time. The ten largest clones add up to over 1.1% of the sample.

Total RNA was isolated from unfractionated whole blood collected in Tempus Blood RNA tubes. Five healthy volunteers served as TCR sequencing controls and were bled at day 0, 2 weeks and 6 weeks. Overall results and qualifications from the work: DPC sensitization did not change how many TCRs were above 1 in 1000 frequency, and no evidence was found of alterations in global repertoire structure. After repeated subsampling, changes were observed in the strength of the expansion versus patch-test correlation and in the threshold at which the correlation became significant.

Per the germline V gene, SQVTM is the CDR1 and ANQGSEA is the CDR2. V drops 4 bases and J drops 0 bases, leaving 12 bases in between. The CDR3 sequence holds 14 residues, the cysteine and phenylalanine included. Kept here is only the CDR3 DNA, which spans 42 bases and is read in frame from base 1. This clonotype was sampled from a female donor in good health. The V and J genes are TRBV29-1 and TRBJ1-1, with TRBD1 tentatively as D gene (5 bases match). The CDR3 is CSVAGRRLNTEAFF. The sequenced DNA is TGCAGCGTTGCGGGACGGAGATTGAACACTGAAGCTTTCTTT.